A single TCR beta chain is shown here with its context. Antigen specificity is unknown. This sample was taken from a study of CD8 T cell repertoires and HIV-1 epitope variants. Sequencing was performed with immunoSEQ multiplex PCR; in TCRdb, only in-frame clones are kept and a portion is missing. The sample consists of 4,500 to 5,000 clones, roughly 62% of them appearing once. V lost 3 bases, J lost 6 bases, and 3 bases stayed unmatched. The CDR3 has 14 residues. Germline V lookup: CDR1 SEHNR, CDR2 FQNEAQ (reference sequence). Material for sequencing was cultured CD8+ T cells derived from PBMCs. The sequence was obtained from a male donor with HIV. The chain recombines TRBV7-9 with TRBJ2-2; 8 bases map to TRBD1. The CDR3 loop reads CASSFTDRAGELFF. The CDR3 DNA reads TGTGCCAGCAGCTTTACGGACAGGGCCGGGGAGCTGTTTTTT.